These 17 T cell receptor beta chains originate from one sample sequenced in a study of T-cell reconstitution after alpha-beta-depleted transplantation in children. Molecular barcoding with unique molecular identifiers was used for the TCRbeta library. TCRdb re-derived calls from the PCR reads in MiXCR, one entry per CDR3 protein. Of about 900,000 distinct CDR3 sequences detected, roughly 29% appear once; the ten largest clones hold about 28%. This specimen was PBMCs, mostly from graft donor cells, taken 360 days after TCRalphabeta/CD19-depleted stem cell transplant. These receptor sequences come from a boy younger than two who had a stem cell transplant for SCID, so the T cells may come from the graft donor.

A few counts support this clonotype. The gene calls are TRBV9 and TRBJ1-4; TRBD1 is a possible D gene (6 bases). The CDR3 totals 15 residues. V lost 4 bases and J lost 7, with 17 bases in between. Germline CDR1 and CDR2: SGDLS and YYNGEE. CDR3 nucleotide sequence: TGTGCCAGCAGCCCTTCGACAGGCACAATTGAAAAACTGTTTTTT. It encodes CASSPSTGTIEKLFF.

This chain connects TRBV9 to TRBJ2-1; 10 nucleotides align to TRBD2. The CDR3 loop spans 15 amino acids. Germline V gene lookup returns CDR1 SGDLS and CDR2 YYNGEE. Unmatched junction bases numbered 0, after V lost 1 base and J lost 2 bases. CDR3 DNA: TGTGCCAGCAGCGTACTAGCGGGGGCCTACAATGAGCAGTTCTTC. Encoded protein: CASSVLAGAYNEQFF.

This sequence joins TRBV12-3 or TRBV12-4 and TRBJ2-5; TRBD1 matches 8 bases. V lost 8 bases to trimming and J lost 2 bases; unmatched junction nucleotides: 4. This CDR3 has 13 amino acids. The DNA of the CDR3 is TGTGCCAGCCGCTGGACAGGGCAAGAGACCCAGTACTTC. Translation: CASRWTGQETQYF.

The table lists this clonotype with a few counts. The V and J genes are TRBV12-3 or TRBV12-4 and TRBJ2-5; 9 nucleotides match TRBD1. The CDR3 is made up of 14 amino acids. V shed 6 bases, J shed 5 bases, and the junction held 7 bases outside the gene matches. CDR3 bases: TGTGCCAGCAGCCGGGACAGGGCAGAGGAGACCCAGTACTTC. The encoded protein is CASSRDRAEETQYF.

The genes are TRBV9 and TRBJ2-1, with D perhaps matching TRBD1 (6 bases). The CDR3 totals 14 residues. V lost 1 base, J lost 6 bases, and 11 bases lay in between. Germline-derived CDR1 and CDR2 are SGDLS and YYNGEE. The CDR3, as DNA: TGTGCCAGCAGCGTAATGGGGGCGCGCAATGAGCAGTTCTTC. The encoded protein is CASSVMGARNEQFF.

The chain recombines TRBV20-1 with TRBJ2-7; D is unclear. V was pared by 3 bases and J by 1 base, with 10 bases between. The length of the CDR3 is 13 residues. The germline V gene encodes CDR1 DFQATT and CDR2 SNEGSKA (reference sequence). This CDR3 reads CSASAQVSYEQYF. CDR3 DNA sequence: TGCAGTGCTAGCGCCCAGGTGTCCTACGAGCAGTACTTC.

This clonotype was observed a handful of times. The J gene is TRBJ2-5, the V gene TRBV3-1; 11 bases are a match to TRBD2. Germline CDR1 reads LGHDT; CDR2 reads YNNKEL (reference sequence). V gave up 4 bases and J gave up 5 bases; unmatched junction bases: 3. This CDR3 is 14 amino acids long. This CDR3 reads CASSRSGGAETQYF. Written as DNA, the CDR3 is TGTGCCAGCAGCCGTAGCGGGGGGGCGGAGACCCAGTACTTC.

This chain links TRBV9 with TRBJ1-3; weak D call: TRBD1 (5 bases). The germline V gene has CDR1 SGDLS and CDR2 YYNGEE. The V end lost 10 bases, the J end lost 1 base, and 9 bases lay between the germline ends. This CDR3 has 12 residues. CDR3 DNA sequence: TGTGCCTGCGGGGGGTCTGGAAACACCATATATTTT. Its protein product is CACGGSGNTIYF. Based on the CDR3 plus reference TRBV9 and TRBJ1-3, the full variable domain is DSGVTQTPKHLITATGQRVTLRCSPRSGDLSVYWYQQSLDQGLQFLIQYYNGEERAKGNILERFSAQQFPDLHSELNLSSLELGDSALYFCACGGSGNTIYFGEGSWLTVV.

In its sample, this clonotype was seen a few times. The V call is TRBV6-6, the J call TRBJ2-6; the D is unclear. The V gene lost 6 bases and the J gene lost 4 bases, with 7 bases spanning the gap. The CDR3 has 13 amino acids. Germline lookup yields CDR1 MNHNY and CDR2 SVGAGI (reference sequence). The CDR3 sequence is CASRKSGANVLTF. For the CDR3, the DNA is TGTGCCAGCAGAAAGTCAGGGGCCAACGTCCTGACTTTC.

There are a few counts of this clonotype. V is TRBV5-1 and J is TRBJ2-5, with a weak D call TRBD2 (5 bases). V was pared by 3 bases and J by 5 bases, with 14 bases between. The germline V gene has CDR1 SGHRS and CDR2 YFSETQ. This CDR3 has 14 amino acids. In DNA, the CDR3 is TGCGCCAGCAGCTCCGGACTCGAACGGGAGACCCAGTACTTC. This encodes CASSSGLERETQYF.

The chain combines TRBV12-3 or TRBV12-4 with TRBJ1-2; D gene uncertain. The V end lost 3 bases, the J end lost 2 bases, and 10 bases lay between the germline ends. This CDR3 contains 14 residues. CDR3 loop: CASSFFTSNYGYTF. DNA of the CDR3: TGTGCCAGCAGTTTCTTTACGTCCAACTATGGCTACACCTTC.

The chain combines TRBV7-2 with TRBJ1-2, with D maybe TRBD1 (5 bases). Germline CDR1 SGHTA, CDR2 FQGNSA. The CDR3 has 18 residues. Trimming took 4 bases from V and 2 from J, leaving 23 bases between them. CDR3 sequence reads: CASSSVRGKKKENYGYTF. In nucleotides, the CDR3 is TGTGCCAGCAGCTCTGTTAGGGGAAAGAAAAAAGAGAACTATGGCTACACCTTC.

The table lists this clonotype with many counts. This chain uses TRBV7-2 with TRBJ2-1; TRBD2 agrees at 12 bases. Germline assignment: CDR1 SGHTA and CDR2 FQGNSA. The CDR3 has 17 residues. V shed 3 bases and J 5 bases; nucleotides not matched to a gene: 8. The CDR3 spells CASSFSVRTSGNNEQFF. The CDR3 coding sequence is TGTGCCAGCAGCTTCAGCGTCAGGACTAGCGGGAACAATGAGCAGTTCTTC.

The chain uses TRBV5-6 and TRBJ1-2; D is undetermined. V was pared by 1 base and J by 4 bases, with 11 bases between. The CDR3 spans 14 residues. Per the germline V gene, CDR1 is SGHDT and CDR2 is YYEEEE. In nucleotides, the CDR3 is TGTGCCAGCAGCTTGCGGGCGGCCCTCTATGGCTACACCTTC. As protein: CASSLRAALYGYTF. Variable domain in full (rest from reference TRBV5-6 and TRBJ1-2): DAGVTQSPTHLIKTRGQQVTLRCSPKSGHDTVSWYQQALGQGPQFIFQYYEEEERQRGNFPDRFSGHQFPNYSSELNVNALLLGDSALYLCASSLRAALYGYTFGSGTRLTVV.

The chain couples TRBV20-1 to TRBJ2-1; maybe TRBD2 (5 bases). Trimming removed 3 bases at V and 6 bases at J, with 15 bases between. Germline assignment: CDR1 DFQATT and CDR2 SNEGSKA (reference sequence). The CDR3 sequence is 14 residues long. DNA of the CDR3: TGCAGTGCTAGGGGAGCGACCAGCAGCAATGAGCAGTTCTTC. It encodes CSARGATSSNEQFF.

There are a few counts of this clonotype. V usage is TRBV12-3 or TRBV12-4 and J usage is TRBJ2-5; TRBD2 might be the D (5 bases). Trimming removed 7 bases from V and 2 bases from J, with 14 bases in between. This CDR3 contains 14 residues. The DNA for the CDR3 is TGTGCCAGCAAGCGGTGGGATCCACAAGAGACCCAGTACTTC. Protein product: CASKRWDPQETQYF.

In this sample, this clonotype turned up a few times. The chain links TRBV4-1 to TRBJ2-5, with D possibly TRBD2 on 6 matching bases. Germline V CDR1 and CDR2: MGHRA, YSYEKL. This CDR3 spans 14 amino acids. The ends were cut back, 1 base at V and 3 bases at J, with 9 bases in the middle. The CDR3 here is CASSQATGEETQYF. Here the CDR3 DNA reads TGCGCCAGCAGCCAAGCAACGGGGGAAGAGACCCAGTACTTC.